Shown below are 13 T cell receptor beta chains from a single sample sequenced in a study of T cells in Graves' hyperthyroidism and ophthalmopathy. TCR beta CDR3 sequences were amplified from RNA transcripts. RT-PCR in the first round (using the HTBI primer set) targeted the TCR CDR3. TCRdb re-called the multiplex PCR reads through MiXCR, storing one row per CDR3 protein. The profile shows fewer than 450,000 distinct CDR3 sequences, approximately 17% of them singletons. Specimen: blood. The receptors here all came from a woman in her thirties with Graves' hyperthyroidism that later progressed to Graves' ophthalmopathy.

This clonotype was seen many times. This sequence joins TRBV28 and TRBJ2-5; D ambiguous. Trimming removed 7 bases at V and 1 base at J, with 10 bases between. This CDR3 is built from 13 residues. The V gene's germline CDR1 is MDHEN and CDR2 SYDVKM. This CDR3 reads CASNTPAQETQYF. The CDR3 DNA reads as TGTGCCAGCAACACCCCGGCCCAAGAGACCCAGTACTTC.

This clonotype was seen more than once but under ten times. The rearrangement uses TRBV27 and TRBJ2-5; TRBD2 matches at 12 bases. Germline V gene lookup returns CDR1 MNHEY and CDR2 SMNVEV (reference sequence). The CDR3 sequence is 17 residues long. Trimming removed 4 bases from V and 0 bases from J; junction bases left unmatched: 6. Written as DNA, the CDR3 is TGTGCCAGCAGTTCACTAGCGGGGGGACCGAACCAAGAGACCCAGTACTTC. This translates into CASSSLAGGPNQETQYF.

This clonotype was seen a handful of times. The chain joins TRBV5-6 to TRBJ2-5, with a possible D match to TRBD2 (5 bases). CDR1 and CDR2 (germline): SGHDT, YYEEEE. There are 15 residues in the CDR3. The V end was cut by 3 bases, the J end by 1 base, with 13 bases between. This CDR3 is CASSSQTRAQETQYF. The CDR3 DNA reads as TGTGCCAGCAGCTCTCAGACGAGGGCCCAAGAGACCCAGTACTTC.

This clonotype occurred many times. The chain is built from TRBV28 and TRBJ2-3; D is ambiguous. The CDR3 has 15 residues. Trimming took off 8 bases at V and 1 base at J, with 16 bases between the two ends. The germline V gene has CDR1 MDHEN and CDR2 SYDVKM. CDR3 in amino acids: CASSPYRAGTDTQYF. The CDR3 DNA follows: TGTGCCAGCTCCCCTTACCGTGCGGGCACAGATACGCAGTATTTT.

This clonotype was seen more than once but under ten times. V usage is TRBV6-1 and J usage is TRBJ1-1; D gene unclear. Deletions cut 6 bases from V and 9 bases from J, with 14 bases between. The germline V gene has CDR1 MNHNS and CDR2 SASEGT. The CDR3 spans 12 residues. The CDR3, as DNA: TGTGCCAGCAGCTACGGACGGAATCAAGCTTTCTTT. Its protein product is CASSYGRNQAFF.

This clonotype appeared many times. The V gene is TRBV11-1, the J gene TRBJ2-7; TRBD2 matches at 10 bases. The CDR3 spans 15 residues. The germline V gene encodes CDR1 SGHAT and CDR2 FQDESV (reference sequence). J gave up 3 bases and V 4 bases, and 6 bases lay outside the gene matches. The CDR3, as DNA: TGTGCCAGCAGCTCCCTGGGACTAGCGAGCTACGAGCAGTACTTC. Residues: CASSSLGLASYEQYF.

Ten or more counts support this clonotype. This rearrangement joins TRBV6-1 to TRBJ1-5; D ambiguous. Trimming left V 3 bases short and J 7 bases short, with 19 bases between. CDR3 length: 16 amino acids. Germline assignment: CDR1 MNHNS and CDR2 SASEGT. The CDR3 loop reads CASSDPGRPLGQPQHF. CDR3 bases: TGTGCCAGCAGTGATCCCGGCAGGCCTCTAGGCCAGCCCCAGCATTTT.

This rearrangement joins TRBV4-1 to TRBJ1-5; D is possibly TRBD1 (6 bases). Trimming shortened V by 0 bases and J by 7 bases, and 13 bases separated the two germline ends. CDR3 length equals 15 residues. Germline-derived CDR1 and CDR2 are MGHRA and YSYEKL. This chain's CDR3 is CASSQDRGSSQPQHF. The CDR3 DNA reads as TGCGCCAGCAGCCAAGACAGGGGCTCTTCACAGCCCCAGCATTTT.

This clonotype was counted ten times or more. The rearrangement links TRBV27 to TRBJ2-1; 14 positions match TRBD2. Germline loops: CDR1 MNHEY, CDR2 SMNVEV (reference sequence). Trimming took 4 bases from V and 0 from J; bases not matched to a gene: 2. This CDR3 region has 17 residues. CDR3 sequence reads: CASSSGTSGSSYNEQFF. CDR3 DNA sequence: TGTGCCAGCAGTTCAGGGACTAGCGGGAGCTCCTACAATGAGCAGTTCTTC.

The chain has TRBV20-1 and TRBJ2-4; D remains ambiguous. V was cut by 6 bases and J by 0 bases, with 9 bases left in between. Germline loops: CDR1 DFQATT, CDR2 SNEGSKA (reference sequence). This CDR3 contains 13 residues. The CDR3 is CSAQGLAKNIQYF. The DNA of the CDR3 is TGCAGTGCACAAGGGCTAGCCAAAAACATTCAGTACTTC.

This sequence joins TRBV6-5 and TRBJ1-1, with no clear D. Per germline, CDR1 MNHEY and CDR2 SVGAGI. The CDR3 covers 13 residues. V lost 1 base to trimming and J lost 2 bases, with 5 bases between them. CDR3: CASSYFGNTEAFF. DNA for the CDR3: TGTGCCAGCAGTTACTTTGGAAACACTGAAGCTTTCTTT.

Worth noting for this clonotype: This may come from a read error, since a much larger clone is one base off. The chain combines TRBV2 with TRBJ1-4; 11 nucleotides match TRBD1. V lost 7 bases to trimming and J lost 8 bases; unmatched junction nucleotides: 6. Germline V lookup: CDR1 SNHLY, CDR2 FYNNEI. There are 14 residues in the CDR3. Written as DNA, the CDR3 is TGTGCCAGCAACCAGGACAGGGGGCACGAAAAACTGTTTTTT. Its protein product is CASNQDRGHEKLFF.

V and J are TRBV6-1 and TRBJ1-1; tentative D call: TRBD1 (6 bases). The length of the CDR3 is 11 residues. CDR1 and CDR2 from the germline V gene are MNHNS and SASEGT. V was pared by 11 bases and J by 8 bases, with 15 bases between. The CDR3 sequence: CAGETGEEAFF. Here the CDR3 DNA reads TGTGCCGGCGAGACAGGAGAGGAAGCTTTCTTT.